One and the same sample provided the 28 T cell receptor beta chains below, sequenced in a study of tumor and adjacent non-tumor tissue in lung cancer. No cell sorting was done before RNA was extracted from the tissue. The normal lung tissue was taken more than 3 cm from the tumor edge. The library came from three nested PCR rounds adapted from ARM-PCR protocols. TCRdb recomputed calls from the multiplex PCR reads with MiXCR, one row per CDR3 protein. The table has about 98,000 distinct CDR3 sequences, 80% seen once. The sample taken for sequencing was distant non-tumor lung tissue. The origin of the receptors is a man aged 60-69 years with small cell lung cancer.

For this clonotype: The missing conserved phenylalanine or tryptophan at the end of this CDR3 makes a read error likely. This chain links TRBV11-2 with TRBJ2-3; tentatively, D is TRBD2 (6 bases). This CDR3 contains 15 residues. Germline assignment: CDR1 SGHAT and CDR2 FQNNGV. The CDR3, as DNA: TGTACCAGCAGCTCCGGAGGGATTGCAGGACATACGCAGTATTCT. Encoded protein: CTSSSGGIAGHTQYS.

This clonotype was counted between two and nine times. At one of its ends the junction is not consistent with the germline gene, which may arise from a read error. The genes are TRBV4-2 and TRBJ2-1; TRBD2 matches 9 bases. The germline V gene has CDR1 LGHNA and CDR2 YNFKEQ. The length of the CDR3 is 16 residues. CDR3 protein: CASSQDSGGREIEQFF. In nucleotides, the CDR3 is TGTGCCAGCAGCCAAGATTCCGGCGGGAGGGAAATTGAGCAATTCTTC.

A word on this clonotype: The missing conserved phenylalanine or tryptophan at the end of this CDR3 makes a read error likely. This CDR3 is CSVESGPEETQYL. For the CDR3, the DNA is TGCAGCGTTGAAAGCGGGCCAGAAGAGACCCAGTACCTC. The chain couples TRBV29-1 to TRBJ2-5, with D possibly matching TRBD2 (6 bases). This CDR3 is 13 amino acids long. Germline V lookup: CDR1 SQVTM, CDR2 ANQGSEA. V was cut by 2 bases and J by 3 bases, with 10 bases left in between.

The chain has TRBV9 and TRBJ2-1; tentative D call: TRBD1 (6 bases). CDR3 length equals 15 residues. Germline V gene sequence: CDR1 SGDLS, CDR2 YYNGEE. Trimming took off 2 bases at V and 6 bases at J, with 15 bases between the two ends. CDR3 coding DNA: TGTGCCAGCAGCGTTTCCGGGACAAGGGCCAATGAGCAGTTCTTC. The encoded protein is CASSVSGTRANEQFF.

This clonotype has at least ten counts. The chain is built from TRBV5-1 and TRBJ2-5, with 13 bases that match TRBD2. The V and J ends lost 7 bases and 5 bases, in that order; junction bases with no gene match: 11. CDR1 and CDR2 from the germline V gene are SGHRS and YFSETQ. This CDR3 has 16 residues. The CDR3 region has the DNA TGCGCCAGCTCCCCCACTAGCGGGAGGGTGCGGGAGACCCAGTACTTC. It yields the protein CASSPTSGRVRETQYF.

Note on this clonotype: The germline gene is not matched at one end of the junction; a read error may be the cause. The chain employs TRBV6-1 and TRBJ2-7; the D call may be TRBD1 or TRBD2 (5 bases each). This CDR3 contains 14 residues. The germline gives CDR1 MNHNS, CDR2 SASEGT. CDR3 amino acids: CASSNGSGTYGQYF. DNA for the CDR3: TGTGCCAGCAGTAACGGCTCAGGGACCTACGGGCAGTACTTC.

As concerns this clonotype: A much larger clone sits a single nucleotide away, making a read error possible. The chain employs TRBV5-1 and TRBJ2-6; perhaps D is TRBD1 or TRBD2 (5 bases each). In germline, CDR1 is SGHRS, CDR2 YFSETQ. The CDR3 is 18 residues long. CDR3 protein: CASNLAGTPSSGANVLTF. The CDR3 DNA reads TGCGCCAGCAACTTGGCCGGGACGCCTAGCTCTGGGGCCAACGTCCTGACTTTC.

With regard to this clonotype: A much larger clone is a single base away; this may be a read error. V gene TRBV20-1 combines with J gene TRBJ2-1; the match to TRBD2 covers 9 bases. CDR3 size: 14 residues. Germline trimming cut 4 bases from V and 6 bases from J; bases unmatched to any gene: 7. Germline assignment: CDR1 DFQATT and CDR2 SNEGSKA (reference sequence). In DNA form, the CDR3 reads TGCAGTGCTAAGGCGGGAGGGGCGGGCAATGAGCAGTTCTTC. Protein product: CSAKAGGAGNEQFF.

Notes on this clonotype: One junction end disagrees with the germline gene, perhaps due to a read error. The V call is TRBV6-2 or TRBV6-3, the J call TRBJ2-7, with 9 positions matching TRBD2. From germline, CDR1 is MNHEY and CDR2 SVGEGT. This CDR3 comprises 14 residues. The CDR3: CATKIAGAPMEQCF. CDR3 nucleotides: TGTGCAACCAAGATAGCGGGAGCCCCTATGGAGCAGTGCTTC.

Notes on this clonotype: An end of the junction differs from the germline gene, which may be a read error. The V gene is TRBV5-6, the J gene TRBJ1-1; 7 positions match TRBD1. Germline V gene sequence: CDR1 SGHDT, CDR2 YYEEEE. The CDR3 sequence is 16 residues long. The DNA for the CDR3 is TGTGCCAGCGGCTTGACCTCTGGGACAGTGAACACTGAAGCTTTCTTT. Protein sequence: CASGLTSGTVNTEAFF.

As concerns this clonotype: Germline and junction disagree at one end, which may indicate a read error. The CDR3 region is CANSESGTSGIRSGANVLTF. CDR3 DNA: TGCGCCAACAGTGAGTCGGGTACTAGCGGTATCCGCTCTGGGGCCAACGTCCTGACTTTC. The chain recombines TRBV10-2 with TRBJ2-6, with 8 bases identical to TRBD2. The CDR3 runs to 20 residues. Per the germline V gene, CDR1 is WSHSY and CDR2 is SAAADI.

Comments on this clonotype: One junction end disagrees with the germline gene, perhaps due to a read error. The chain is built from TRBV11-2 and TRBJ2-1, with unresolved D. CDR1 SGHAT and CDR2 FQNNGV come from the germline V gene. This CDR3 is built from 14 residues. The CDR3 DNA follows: TGTGCCAGCAGTTTAGAGGCACGGTTGGTTGAGCAGCTCTTC. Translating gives CASSLEARLVEQLF.

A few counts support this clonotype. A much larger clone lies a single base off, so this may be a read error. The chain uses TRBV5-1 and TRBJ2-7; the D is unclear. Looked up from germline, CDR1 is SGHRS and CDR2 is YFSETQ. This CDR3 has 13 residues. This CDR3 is CGSSLSTEYEQYV. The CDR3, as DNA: TGCGGCAGCAGCTTGTCTACCGAATACGAGCAGTACGTC.

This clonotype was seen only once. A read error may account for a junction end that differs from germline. The CDR3 loop is CANSQEEGRTGELFF. In DNA, the CDR3 is TGTGCCAACAGCCAAGAGGAGGGTAGGACCGGGGAGCTGTTTTTT. This chain joins TRBV4-2 and TRBJ2-2, with D perhaps TRBD2 (6 bases). Germline V CDR1 and CDR2: LGHNA, YNFKEQ. The CDR3 has 15 residues.

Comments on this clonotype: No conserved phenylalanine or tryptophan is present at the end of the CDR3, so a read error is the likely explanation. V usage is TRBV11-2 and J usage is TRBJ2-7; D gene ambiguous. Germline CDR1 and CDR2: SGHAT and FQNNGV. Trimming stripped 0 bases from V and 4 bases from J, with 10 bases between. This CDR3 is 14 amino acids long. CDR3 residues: CASSLEIGWYEQYI. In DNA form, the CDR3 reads TGTGCCAGCAGCTTAGAAATAGGATGGTACGAGCAGTACATC.

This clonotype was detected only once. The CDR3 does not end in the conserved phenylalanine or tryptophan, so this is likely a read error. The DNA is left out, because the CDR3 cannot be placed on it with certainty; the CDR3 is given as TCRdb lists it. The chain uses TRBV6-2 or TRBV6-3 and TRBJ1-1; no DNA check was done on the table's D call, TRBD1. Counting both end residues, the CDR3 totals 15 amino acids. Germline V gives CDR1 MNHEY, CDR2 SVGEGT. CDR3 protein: CASTDRQGSSPEAFS.

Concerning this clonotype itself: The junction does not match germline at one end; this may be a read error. In nucleotides, the CDR3 is TGTGCCAGCAGCTTACATAATCAGCCCCACCATTTT. This codes for CASSLHNQPHHF. The V gene is TRBV5-4, the J gene TRBJ1-5; D not certain. The CDR3 extends over 12 amino acids. Germline-derived CDR1 and CDR2 are SGHNT and YYREEE (reference sequence).

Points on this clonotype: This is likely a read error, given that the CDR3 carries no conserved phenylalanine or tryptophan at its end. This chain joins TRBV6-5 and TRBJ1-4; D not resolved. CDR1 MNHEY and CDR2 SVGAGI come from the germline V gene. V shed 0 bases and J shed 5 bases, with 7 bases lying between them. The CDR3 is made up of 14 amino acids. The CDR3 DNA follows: TGTGCCAGCAGTTACTCGTATACCAATGAAAAACTGTTTTAT. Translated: CASSYSYTNEKLFY.

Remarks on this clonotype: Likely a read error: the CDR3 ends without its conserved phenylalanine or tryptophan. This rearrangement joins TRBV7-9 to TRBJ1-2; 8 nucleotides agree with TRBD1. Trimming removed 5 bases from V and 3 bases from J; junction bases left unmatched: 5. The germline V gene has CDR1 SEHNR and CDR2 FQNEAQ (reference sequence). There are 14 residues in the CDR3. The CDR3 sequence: CASSPQGADYGYTL. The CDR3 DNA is TGTGCCAGCAGCCCCCAGGGGGCTGACTATGGCTACACCCTC.

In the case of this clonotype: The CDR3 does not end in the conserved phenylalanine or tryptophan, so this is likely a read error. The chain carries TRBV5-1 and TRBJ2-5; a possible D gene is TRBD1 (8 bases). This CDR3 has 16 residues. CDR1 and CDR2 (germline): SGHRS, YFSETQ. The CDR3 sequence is CANSLGGTGTSETQYI. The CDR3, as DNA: TGCGCCAACAGCTTGGGGGGGACAGGCACCTCAGAGACCCAGTACATC.

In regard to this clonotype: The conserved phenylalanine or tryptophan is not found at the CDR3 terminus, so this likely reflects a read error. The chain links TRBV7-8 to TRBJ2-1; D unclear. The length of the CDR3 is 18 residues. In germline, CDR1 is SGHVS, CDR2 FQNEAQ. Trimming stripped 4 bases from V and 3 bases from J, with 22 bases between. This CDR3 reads CASSSLRSLWISYNEQFC. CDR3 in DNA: TGTGCCAGCAGCTCACTACGTTCTCTATGGATCAGCTACAATGAGCAGTTCTGC.

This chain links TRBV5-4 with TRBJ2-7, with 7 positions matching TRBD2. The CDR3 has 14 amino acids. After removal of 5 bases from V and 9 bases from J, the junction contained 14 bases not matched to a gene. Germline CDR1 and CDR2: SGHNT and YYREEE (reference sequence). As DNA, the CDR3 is TGTGCCAGCAGTCGCATGACTAGCTATTTCGGGCAGTACGTC. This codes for CASSRMTSYFGQYV.

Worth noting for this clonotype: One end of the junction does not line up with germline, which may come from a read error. Here the CDR3 DNA reads TGTGCCATCACTGAGTCCCAGGGGGTAGATACGCAGTATTTT. This translates into CAITESQGVDTQYF. The rearrangement uses TRBV10-3 and TRBJ2-3; the match to TRBD1 covers 7 bases. CDR3 size: 14 residues. CDR1 is ENHRY and CDR2 is SYGVKD in the germline V gene.

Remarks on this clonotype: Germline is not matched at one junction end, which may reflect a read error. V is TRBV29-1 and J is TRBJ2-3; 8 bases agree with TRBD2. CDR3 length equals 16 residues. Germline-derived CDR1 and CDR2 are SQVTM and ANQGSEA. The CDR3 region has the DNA TGCAGCACGGAAGGGAGCGGGAGCGTTAGCACAGATAGGCAGTATTTT. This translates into CSTEGSGSVSTDRQYF.

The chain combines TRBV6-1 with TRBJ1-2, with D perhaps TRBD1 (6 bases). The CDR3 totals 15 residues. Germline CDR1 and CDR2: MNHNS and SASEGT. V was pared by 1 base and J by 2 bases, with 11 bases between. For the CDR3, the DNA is TGTGCCAGCAGTGAAGGAGTGGGGGCGAACTATGGCTACACCTTC. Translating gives CASSEGVGANYGYTF.

CDR3 in amino acids: CASSLEGMTYNEQFF. The CDR3 nucleotides read TGTGCCAGCAGCCTAGAGGGGATGACCTACAATGAGCAGTTCTTC. The chain is built from TRBV11-1 and TRBJ2-1; D tentatively fits TRBD1 or TRBD2 (5 bases each). The germline V and J ends were trimmed by 5 bases and 2 bases, with 13 bases remaining between them. CDR1 SGHAT and CDR2 FQDESV come from the germline V gene (reference sequence). The CDR3 covers 15 residues.

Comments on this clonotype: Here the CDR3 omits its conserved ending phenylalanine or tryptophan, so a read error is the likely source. The CDR3 nucleotides are TGCGCCAGCAGCTTGGTACGGGGGATGAACACTGAGGCTTTCTAT. Translation gives CASSLVRGMNTEAFY. The chain carries TRBV5-1 and TRBJ1-1; TRBD1 might be the D (5 bases). Germline values: CDR1 SGHRS, CDR2 YFSETQ. The CDR3 has 15 amino acids.

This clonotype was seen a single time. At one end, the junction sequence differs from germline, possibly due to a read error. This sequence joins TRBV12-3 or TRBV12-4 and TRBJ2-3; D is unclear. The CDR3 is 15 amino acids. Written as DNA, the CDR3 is TGTGCCAGCAATTTAGGCGTGAGCTCCAGAGATACGCAGTATTTT. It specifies CASNLGVSSRDTQYF.